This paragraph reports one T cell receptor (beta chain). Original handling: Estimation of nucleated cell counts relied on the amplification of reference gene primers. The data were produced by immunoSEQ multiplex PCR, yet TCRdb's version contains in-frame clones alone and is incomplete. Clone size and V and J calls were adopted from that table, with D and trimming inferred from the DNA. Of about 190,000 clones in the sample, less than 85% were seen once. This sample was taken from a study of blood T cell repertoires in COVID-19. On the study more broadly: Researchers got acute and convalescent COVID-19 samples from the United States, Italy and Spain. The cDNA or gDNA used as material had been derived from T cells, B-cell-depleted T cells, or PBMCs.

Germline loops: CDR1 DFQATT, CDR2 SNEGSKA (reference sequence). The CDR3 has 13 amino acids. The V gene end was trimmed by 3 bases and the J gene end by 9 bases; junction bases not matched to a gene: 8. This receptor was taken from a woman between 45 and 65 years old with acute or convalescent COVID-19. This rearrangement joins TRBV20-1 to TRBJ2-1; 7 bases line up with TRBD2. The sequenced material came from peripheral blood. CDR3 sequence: CSASRRELIEQFF. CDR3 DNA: TGCAGTGCTAGTCGGCGGGAGCTAATTGAGCAGTTCTTC.